This T cell receptor (beta chain) emerged from a study of Tregs in tolerant kidney transplant recipients (dated by TCRdb to 2018 to 2020). A note on the overall study: TCRbeta sequencing was used in the study to identify donor-specific regulatory T cells before combined kidney and bone marrow transplantation, and the identified cells were then tracked after transplant. TCRbeta repertoire sequencing was used in a few healthy controls to compare several ways of expanding Tregs specific for an allogeneic donor. Overall study results and their limits: Biological reproducibility was not directly assessed, although technical replication error appeared to be minimal. The study was limited by small patient numbers, and the findings need validation in larger populations and under other immunosuppression protocols. Expanding Tregs with activated donor B cells appeared to identify the most biologically relevant and donor-specific TCRbeta repertoire.

Genomic DNA was extracted from sorted cells with the QIAGEN DNeasy Blood and Tissue Kit for TCRbeta CDR3 sequencing. Through immunoSEQ, high-throughput TCRbeta CDR3 sequencing was done commercially, including PCR amplification with internal controls and bias correction. Processing in the source paper ran as follows. Unique productive TCRbeta sequences were defined by CDR3 nucleotide sequence where primers matched, otherwise by CDR3 amino acid sequence with Vbeta and Jbeta genes. To correct sorting error, sequences shared between sorted populations at a frequency ratio of 2:1 or less were removed; the rest were assigned to the higher population. A sequence was defined as donor-reactive if the sequence was expanded at least 5-fold in CFSE-low cells compared with unstimulated cells and had a frequency of at least 0.01% in CFSE-low cells. Jensen-Shannon divergence calculated on the top 100 TCRbeta sequences ranked by frequency was used to measure repertoire divergence. For any sample with multiple sequencing runs, sorting error was corrected in each run separately before the runs were pooled. Imported from immuneACCESS, the table was reduced by TCRdb to in-frame sequences with V and J called. These copies leave out some clones; in studies compared against another copy, an unresolved V gene accounts for under half, and the cause of the remainder is not known. V and J calls and clone size are given by that table; D and trimming were obtained from the DNA. For this sample there are some 240,000 clones; more than 65% appear just once. The ten largest clonotypes hold over 0.5% of the sample.

Thawed PBMCs were FACS-sorted into unstimulated Tregs (CD4+CD25+CD127-), CD4+ non-Tregs (CD4+CD25-), CD4 cells and CD8 cells. Healthy control blood came either as purchased buffy coats or from healthy volunteers. Healthy control blood was separated into PBMCs by Ficoll density gradient and cryopreserved, and patient PBMCs were collected both before and after transplant. Concerning this clone: The antigen this receptor binds is unknown. Base qualities are not at hand, and no much larger clone is one base apart.

For CDR1 and CDR2, the germline V gene lists SGHTA and FQGNSA. Trimming costs V 8 bases and J 0 bases, and their ends lie 10 bases apart. Reading from cysteine to phenylalanine, the CDR3 counts 13 amino acids. Only the CDR3 portion is preserved as DNA: 39 bases, with reading frame beginning at the first base. The TCR sequence derives from a human donor in good health. The sequence links TRBV7-2 to TRBJ2-5, with no confident D gene call. The source material was CD4+ T cells from blood. The DNA reads as follows: TGTGCCAGCGGTGTACAGTACCAAGAGACCCAGTACTTC. Its protein product is CASGVQYQETQYF.